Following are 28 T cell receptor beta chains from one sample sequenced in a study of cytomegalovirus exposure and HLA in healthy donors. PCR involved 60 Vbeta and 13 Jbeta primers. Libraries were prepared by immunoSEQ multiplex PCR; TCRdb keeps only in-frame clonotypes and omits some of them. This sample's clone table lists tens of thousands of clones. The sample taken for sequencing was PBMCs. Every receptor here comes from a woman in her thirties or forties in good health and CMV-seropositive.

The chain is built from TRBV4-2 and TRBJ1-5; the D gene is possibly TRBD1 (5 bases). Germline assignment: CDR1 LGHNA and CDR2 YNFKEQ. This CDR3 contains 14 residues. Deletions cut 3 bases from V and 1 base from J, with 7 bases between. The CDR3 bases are TGTGCCAGCAGCCAGCAGGGAAGCAATCAGCCCCAGCATTTT. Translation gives CASSQQGSNQPQHF.

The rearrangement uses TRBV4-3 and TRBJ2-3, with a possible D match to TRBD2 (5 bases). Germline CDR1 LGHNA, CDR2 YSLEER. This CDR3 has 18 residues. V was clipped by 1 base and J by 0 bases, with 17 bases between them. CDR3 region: CASSQAVGGLTSTDTQYF. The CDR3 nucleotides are TGCGCCAGCAGCCAAGCTGTCGGAGGTCTTACTAGCACAGATACGCAGTATTTT.

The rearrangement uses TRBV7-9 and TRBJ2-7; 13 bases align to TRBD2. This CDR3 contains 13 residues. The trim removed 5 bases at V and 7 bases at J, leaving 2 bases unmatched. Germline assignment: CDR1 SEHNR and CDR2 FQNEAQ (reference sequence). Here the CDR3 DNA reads TGTGCCAGCAGCCGGACTAGCGGGGGAGAGCAGTACTTC. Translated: CASSRTSGGEQYF.

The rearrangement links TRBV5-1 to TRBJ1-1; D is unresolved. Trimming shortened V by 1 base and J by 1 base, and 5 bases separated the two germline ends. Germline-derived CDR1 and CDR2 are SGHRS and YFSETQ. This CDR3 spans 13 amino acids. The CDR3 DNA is TGCGCCAGCAGCTTGCCAGGGAACACTGAAGCTTTCTTT. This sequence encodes CASSLPGNTEAFF.

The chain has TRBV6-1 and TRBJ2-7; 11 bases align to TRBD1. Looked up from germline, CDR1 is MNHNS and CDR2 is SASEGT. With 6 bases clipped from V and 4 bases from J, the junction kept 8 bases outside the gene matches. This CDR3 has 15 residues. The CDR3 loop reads CASRAGTGGAYEQYF. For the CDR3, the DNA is TGTGCCAGCAGAGCGGGGACAGGGGGGGCGTACGAGCAGTACTTC.

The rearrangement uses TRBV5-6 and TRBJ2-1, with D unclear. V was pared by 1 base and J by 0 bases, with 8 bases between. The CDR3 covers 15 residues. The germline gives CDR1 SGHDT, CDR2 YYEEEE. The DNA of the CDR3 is TGTGCCAGCAGCTTGCCTACCAACTCCTACAATGAGCAGTTCTTC. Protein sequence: CASSLPTNSYNEQFF.

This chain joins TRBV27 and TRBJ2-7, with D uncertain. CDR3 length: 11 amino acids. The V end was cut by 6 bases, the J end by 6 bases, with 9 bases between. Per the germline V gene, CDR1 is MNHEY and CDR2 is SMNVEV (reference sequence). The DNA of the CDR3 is TGTGCCAGCAGCCGTGGGCTCGAGCAGTACTTC. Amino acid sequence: CASSRGLEQYF.

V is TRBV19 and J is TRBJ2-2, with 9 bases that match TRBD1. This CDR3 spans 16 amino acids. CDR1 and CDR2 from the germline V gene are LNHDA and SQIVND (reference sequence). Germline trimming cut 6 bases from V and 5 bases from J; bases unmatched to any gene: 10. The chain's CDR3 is CASRFQGQGRTGELFF. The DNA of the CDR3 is TGTGCCAGTAGGTTCCAGGGACAGGGTAGAACCGGGGAGCTGTTTTTT.

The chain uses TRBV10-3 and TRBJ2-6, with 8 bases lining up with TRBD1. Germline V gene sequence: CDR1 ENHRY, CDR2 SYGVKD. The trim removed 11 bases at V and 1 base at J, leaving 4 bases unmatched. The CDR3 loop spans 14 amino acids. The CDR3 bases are TGTGCCGTGAACAGGGGGTCTGGGGCCAACGTCCTGACTTTC. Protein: CAVNRGSGANVLTF.

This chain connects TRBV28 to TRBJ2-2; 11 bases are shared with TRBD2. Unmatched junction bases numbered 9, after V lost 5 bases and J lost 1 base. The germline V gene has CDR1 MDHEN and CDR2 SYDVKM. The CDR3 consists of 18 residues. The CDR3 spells CASSRYYTSGGNTGELFF. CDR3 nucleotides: TGTGCCAGCAGTCGTTATTATACTAGCGGGGGGAACACCGGGGAGCTGTTTTTT.

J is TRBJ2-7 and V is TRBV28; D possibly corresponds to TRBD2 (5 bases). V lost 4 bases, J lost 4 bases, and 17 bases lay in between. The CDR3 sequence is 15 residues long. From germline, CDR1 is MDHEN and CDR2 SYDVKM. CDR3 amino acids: CASSSGEMGAYEQYF. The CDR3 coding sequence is TGTGCCAGCAGTTCGGGTGAGATGGGAGCTTACGAGCAGTACTTC.

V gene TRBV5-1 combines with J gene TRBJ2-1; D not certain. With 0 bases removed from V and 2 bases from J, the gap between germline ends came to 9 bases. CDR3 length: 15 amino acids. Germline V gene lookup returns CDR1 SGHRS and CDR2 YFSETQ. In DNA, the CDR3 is TGCGCCAGCAGCTTGGGCAGTACGACCTACAATGAGCAGTTCTTC. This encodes CASSLGSTTYNEQFF.

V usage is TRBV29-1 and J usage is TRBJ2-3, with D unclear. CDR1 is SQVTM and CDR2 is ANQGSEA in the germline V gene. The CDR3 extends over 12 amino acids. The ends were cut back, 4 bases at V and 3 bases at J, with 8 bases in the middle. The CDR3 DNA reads TGCAGCGTTGGTGGTCTAACAGATACGCAGTATTTT. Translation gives CSVGGLTDTQYF.

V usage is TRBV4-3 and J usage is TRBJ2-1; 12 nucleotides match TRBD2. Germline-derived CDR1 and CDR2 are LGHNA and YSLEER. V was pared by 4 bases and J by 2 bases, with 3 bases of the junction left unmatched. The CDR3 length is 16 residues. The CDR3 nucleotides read TGCGCCAGCAGCCCCTCTAGCGGGAGGGCCTACAATGAGCAGTTCTTC. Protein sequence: CASSPSSGRAYNEQFF.

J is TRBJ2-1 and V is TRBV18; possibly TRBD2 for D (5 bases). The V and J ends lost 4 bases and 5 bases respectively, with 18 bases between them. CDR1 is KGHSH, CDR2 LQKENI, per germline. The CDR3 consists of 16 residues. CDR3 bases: TGTGCCAGCTCACGCTTACTAGTCGCTTACGACAATGAGCAGTTCTTC. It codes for CASSRLLVAYDNEQFF.

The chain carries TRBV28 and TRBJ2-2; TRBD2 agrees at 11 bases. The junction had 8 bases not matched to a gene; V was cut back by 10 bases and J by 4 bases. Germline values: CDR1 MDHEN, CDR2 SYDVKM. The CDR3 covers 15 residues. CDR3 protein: CATQLAGEGTGELFF. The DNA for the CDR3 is TGTGCCACCCAACTAGCGGGAGAGGGCACCGGGGAGCTGTTTTTT.

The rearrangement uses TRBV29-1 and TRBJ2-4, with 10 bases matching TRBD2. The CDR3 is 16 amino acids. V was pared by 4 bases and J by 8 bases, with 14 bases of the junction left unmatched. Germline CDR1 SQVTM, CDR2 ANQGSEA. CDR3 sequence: CSVALAGALGGDIQYF. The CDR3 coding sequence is TGCAGCGTTGCTCTAGCGGGGGCCCTGGGTGGTGACATTCAGTACTTC. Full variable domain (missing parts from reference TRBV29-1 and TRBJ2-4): SAVISQKPSRDICQRGTSLTIQCQVDSQVTMMFWYRQQPGQSLTLIATANQGSEATYESGFVIDKFPISRPNLTFSTLTVSNMSPEDSSIYLCSVALAGALGGDIQYFGAGTRLSVL.

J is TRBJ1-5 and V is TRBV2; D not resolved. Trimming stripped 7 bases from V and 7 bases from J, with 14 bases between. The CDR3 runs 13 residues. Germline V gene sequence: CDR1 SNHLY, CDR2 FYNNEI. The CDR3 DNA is TGTGCCAGCAACCTTGAGGATCCCCAGCCCCAGCATTTT. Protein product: CASNLEDPQPQHF.

In nucleotides, the CDR3 is TGTGCCAGCAGGGGGTCACTAGCGGCCCGAGAGACCCAGTACTTC. Its translation is CASRGSLAARETQYF. The gene calls are TRBV6-1 and TRBJ2-5; 8 nucleotides match TRBD2. Germline CDR1 MNHNS, CDR2 SASEGT. The CDR3 covers 15 residues. The V segment lost 6 bases and the J segment 4 bases; nucleotides outside the gene matches: 10.

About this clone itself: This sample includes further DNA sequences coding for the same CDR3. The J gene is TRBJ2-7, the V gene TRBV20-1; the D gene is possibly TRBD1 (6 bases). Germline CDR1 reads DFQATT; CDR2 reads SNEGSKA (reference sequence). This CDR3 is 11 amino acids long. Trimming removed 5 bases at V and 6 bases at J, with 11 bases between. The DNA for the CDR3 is TGCAGTGCTTCTGTAGGGGGCGAGCAGTACTTC. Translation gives CSASVGGEQYF.

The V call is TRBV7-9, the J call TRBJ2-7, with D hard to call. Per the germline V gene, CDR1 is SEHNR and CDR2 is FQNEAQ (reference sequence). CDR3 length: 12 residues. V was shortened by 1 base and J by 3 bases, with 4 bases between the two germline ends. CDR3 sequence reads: CASSLGDYEQYF. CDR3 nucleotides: TGTGCCAGCAGCTTAGGCGACTACGAGCAGTACTTC.

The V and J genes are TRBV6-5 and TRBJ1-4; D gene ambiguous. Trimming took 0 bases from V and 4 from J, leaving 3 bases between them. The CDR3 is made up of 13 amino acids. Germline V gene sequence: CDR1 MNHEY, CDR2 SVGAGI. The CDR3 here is CASSYSSNEKLFF. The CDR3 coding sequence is TGTGCCAGCAGTTACTCGAGTAATGAAAAACTGTTTTTT.

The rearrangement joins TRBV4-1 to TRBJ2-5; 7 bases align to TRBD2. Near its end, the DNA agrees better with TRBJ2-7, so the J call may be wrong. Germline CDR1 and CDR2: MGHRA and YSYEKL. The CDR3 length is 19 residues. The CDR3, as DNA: TGCGCCAGCAGCCAAGATTTAAATTCTGGCGGGGGTCTCTCCTACGAGCAGTACTTC. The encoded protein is CASSQDLNSGGGLSYEQYF.

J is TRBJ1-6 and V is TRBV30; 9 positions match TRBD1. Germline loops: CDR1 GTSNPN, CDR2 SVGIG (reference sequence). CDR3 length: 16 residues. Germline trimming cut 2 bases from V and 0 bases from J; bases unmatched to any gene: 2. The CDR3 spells CAWSQTGGSYNSPLHF. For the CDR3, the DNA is TGTGCCTGGAGTCAGACAGGGGGCTCCTATAATTCACCCCTCCACTTT.

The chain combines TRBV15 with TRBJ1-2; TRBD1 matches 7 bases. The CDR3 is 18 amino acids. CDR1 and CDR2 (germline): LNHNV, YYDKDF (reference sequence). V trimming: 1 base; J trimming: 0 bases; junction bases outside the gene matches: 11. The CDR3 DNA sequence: TGTGCCACCAGCAGAGGAGGGGGCGGAAGGGGGGCTAACTATGGCTACACCTTC. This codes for CATSRGGGGRGANYGYTF.

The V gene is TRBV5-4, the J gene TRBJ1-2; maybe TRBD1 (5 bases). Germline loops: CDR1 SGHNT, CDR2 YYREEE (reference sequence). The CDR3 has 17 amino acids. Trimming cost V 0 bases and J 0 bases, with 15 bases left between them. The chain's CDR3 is CASSLEQGRASNYGYTF. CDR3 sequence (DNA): TGTGCCAGCAGCTTGGAGCAGGGTAGGGCTTCTAACTATGGCTACACCTTC.

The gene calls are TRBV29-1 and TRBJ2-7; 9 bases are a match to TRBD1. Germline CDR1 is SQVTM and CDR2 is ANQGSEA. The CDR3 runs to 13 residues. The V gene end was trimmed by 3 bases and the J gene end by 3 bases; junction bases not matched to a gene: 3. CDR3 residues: CSVEGQGGYEQYF. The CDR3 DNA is TGCAGCGTTGAGGGACAGGGAGGCTACGAGCAGTACTTC.

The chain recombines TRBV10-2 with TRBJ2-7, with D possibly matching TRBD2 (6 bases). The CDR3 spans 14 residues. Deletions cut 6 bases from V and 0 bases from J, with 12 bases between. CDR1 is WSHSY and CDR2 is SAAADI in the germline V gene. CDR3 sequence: CASRGGFPSYEQYF. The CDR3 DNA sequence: TGCGCCAGCAGGGGGGGATTCCCCTCCTACGAGCAGTACTTC.